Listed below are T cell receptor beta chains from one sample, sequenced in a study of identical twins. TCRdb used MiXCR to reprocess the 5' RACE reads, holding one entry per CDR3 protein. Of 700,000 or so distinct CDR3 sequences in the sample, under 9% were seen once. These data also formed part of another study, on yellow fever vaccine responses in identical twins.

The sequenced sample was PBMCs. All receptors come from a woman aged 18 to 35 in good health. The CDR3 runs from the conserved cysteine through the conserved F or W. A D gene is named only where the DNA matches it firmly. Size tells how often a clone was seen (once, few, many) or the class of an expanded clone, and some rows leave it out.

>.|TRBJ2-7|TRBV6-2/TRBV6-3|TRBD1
TGTGCCAGCAGTCGACCTGGGACAGCCTACGAGCAGTACTTC
CASSRPGTAYEQYF
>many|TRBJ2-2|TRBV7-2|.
TGTGCCAGCAGCTCCAGGGGATCTGGAACCGGGGAGCTGTTTTTT
CASSSRGSGTGELFF
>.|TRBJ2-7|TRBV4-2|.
TGTGCCAGCAGCCAAGTGAGTGGTAGGTCCGTCTACGAGCAGTACTTC
CASSQVSGRSVYEQYF
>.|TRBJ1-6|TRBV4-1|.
TGCGCCAGCAGCCCGCCTCCGACGCGTAATTCACCCCTCCACTTT
CASSPPPTRNSPLHF
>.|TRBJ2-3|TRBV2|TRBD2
TGTGCCAGCAATCTAGCGGGGGCTACGCAGTATTTT
CASNLAGATQYF
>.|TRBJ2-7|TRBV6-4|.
TGTGCCAGCAGTGACTCCAGGGCTCCCTACGAGCAGTACTTC
CASSDSRAPYEQYF
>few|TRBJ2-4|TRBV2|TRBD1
TGTGCCAGCAGTGAAGCAGGGACAGGGAAAAACATTCAGTACTTC
CASSEAGTGKNIQYF
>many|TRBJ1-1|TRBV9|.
TGTGCCAGCAGCCAAGAAGTTGGCACTGAAGCTTTCTTT
CASSQEVGTEAFF
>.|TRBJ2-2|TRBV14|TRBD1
TGTGCCAGCAGCCAGGGACAGGGGGCACGGACCGGGGAGCTGTTTTTT
CASSQGQGARTGELFF
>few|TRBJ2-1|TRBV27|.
TGTGCCAGCAGTTTAGGCTACGGGCTAGAGCAGTTCTTC
CASSLGYGLEQFF
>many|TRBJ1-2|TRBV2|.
TGTGCCAGCAGTGGAGGGAGAGAAAACTATGGCTACACCTTC
CASSGGRENYGYTF
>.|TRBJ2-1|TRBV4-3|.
TGCGCCAGCAGCCAAGAAACGAAATACAATGAGCAGTTCTTC
CASSQETKYNEQFF
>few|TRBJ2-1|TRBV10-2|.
TGCGCCAGCAGCGTCTCGGCGGAGCAGTTCTTC
CASSVSAEQFF
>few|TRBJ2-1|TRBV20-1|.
TGCAGTGCTAGCGAGGACAGTTTAGGTCGCCCCTACAATGAGCAGTTCTTC
CSASEDSLGRPYNEQFF
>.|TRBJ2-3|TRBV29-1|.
TGCAGCGGGGGGGAGCTACATTCGGTATCGCAGTATTTT
CSGGELHSVSQYF
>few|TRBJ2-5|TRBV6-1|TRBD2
TGTGCCAGCAGCCGCGGACTAGCGGGAGCGACAGAGACCCAGTACTTC
CASSRGLAGATETQYF
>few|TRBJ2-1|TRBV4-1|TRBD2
TGCGCCAGCAGCGAAGAATGGCCTAGCGGGAGGGTGGGTCACAATGAGCAGTTCTTC
CASSEEWPSGRVGHNEQFF
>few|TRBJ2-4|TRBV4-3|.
TGCGCCAGCAGCTCTAGGGGACCCGAGCGATTAGCCAAAAACATTCAGTACTTC
CASSSRGPERLAKNIQYF
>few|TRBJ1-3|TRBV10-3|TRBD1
TGTGCCATCAGTGTATCCCCGGGACAGATGGGAAACACCATATATTTT
CAISVSPGQMGNTIYF
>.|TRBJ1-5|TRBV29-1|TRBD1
TGCAGCGTCGGGACAGGACTCGGCGGGAGCAATCAGCCCCAGCATTTT
CSVGTGLGGSNQPQHF
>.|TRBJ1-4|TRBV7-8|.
TGTGCCAGCAGCTCCCAGGGAGGATCGGGCGAAAAACTGTTTTTT
CASSSQGGSGEKLFF
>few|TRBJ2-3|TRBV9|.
TGTGCCAGCAGCGTAGGACCCCCCCCCGATACGCAGTATTTT
CASSVGPPPDTQYF
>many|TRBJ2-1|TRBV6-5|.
TGTGCCAGCAGTTCCAGGGTTAGCTCCTACAATGAGCAGTTCTTC
CASSSRVSSYNEQFF
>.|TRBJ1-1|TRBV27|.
TGTGCCAGCAGTTTACAGGGGTTTGGGGTGAACACTGAAGCTTTCTTT
CASSLQGFGVNTEAFF
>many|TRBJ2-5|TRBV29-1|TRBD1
TGCAGCGTTGAAGTGGGACAGGGGGCTGGGATTCTAGCGGGACTAGACCAAGAGACCCAGTACTTC
CSVEVGQGAGILAGLDQETQYF
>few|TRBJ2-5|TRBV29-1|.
TGCAGCGTTGATTCTCTAGCCGATGCAGTCGAGACCCAGTACTTC
CSVDSLADAVETQYF
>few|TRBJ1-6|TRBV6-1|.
TGTGCCAGCACCCCCATTGGCAACAGGAAAAATTCACCCCTCCACTTT
CASTPIGNRKNSPLHF
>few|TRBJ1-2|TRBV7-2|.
TGTGCCAGCAGCTTAGAGTGGGGGATAGGTGGCTACACCTTC
CASSLEWGIGGYTF
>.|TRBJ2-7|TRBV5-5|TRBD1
TGTGCCAGCAGCGTGGGACAGGACCGCTACGAGCAGTACTTC
CASSVGQDRYEQYF
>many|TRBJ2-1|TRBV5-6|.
TGTGCCAGCAGCTTGGGCTTCAGCAGTGAGCAGTTCTTC
CASSLGFSSEQFF
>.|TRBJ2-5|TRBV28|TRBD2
TGTGCCAGCAGTTCCCGACTAGCGGGGGGCCGGAAGACCCAGTACTTC
CASSSRLAGGRKTQYF
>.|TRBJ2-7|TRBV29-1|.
TGCAGCGTTCAAACCCTTTTCTACGAGCAGTACTTC
CSVQTLFYEQYF
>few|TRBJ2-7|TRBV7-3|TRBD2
TGTGCCAGCAGCCACAGCGGGGGCCAATTTGAGGAGCAGTACTTC
CASSHSGGQFEEQYF
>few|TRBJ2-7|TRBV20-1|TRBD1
TGCAGTGCTGATGGGGGACAGGGTGACGAGCAGTACTTC
CSADGGQGDEQYF
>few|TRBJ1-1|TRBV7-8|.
TGTGCCAGCAGCTTAGATACAGTCCATCTGAACACTGAAGCTTTCTTT
CASSLDTVHLNTEAFF
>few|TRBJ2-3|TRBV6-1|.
TGTGCCAGCAGTAGGGGCAGCGCCCGCACAGATACGCAGTATTTT
CASSRGSARTDTQYF
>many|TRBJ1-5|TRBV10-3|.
TGTGCCATCAGTGGGGGCGGACAACTGAATCAGCCCCAGCATTTT
CAISGGGQLNQPQHF
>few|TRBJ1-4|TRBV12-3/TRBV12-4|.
TGTGCCAGCCTCCCAGGGGCAACTAATGAAAAACTGTTTTTT
CASLPGATNEKLFF
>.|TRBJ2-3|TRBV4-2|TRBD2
TGCGCCAGCAGCCAAGATCGAGGACTAGCGGGCACAGATACGCAGTATTTT
CASSQDRGLAGTDTQYF
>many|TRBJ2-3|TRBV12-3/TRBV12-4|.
TGTGCCAGCAGTTTTGACAGCTCGACAGATACGCAGTATTTT
CASSFDSSTDTQYF
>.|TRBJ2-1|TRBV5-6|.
TGTGCCAGCAGCTTCCTGTTAGCACCCTACAATGAGCAGTTCTTC
CASSFLLAPYNEQFF
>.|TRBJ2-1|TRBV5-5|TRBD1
TGTGCCAGCAGCTACCCTCTGGGACAGCGCAATGAGCAGTTCTTC
CASSYPLGQRNEQFF